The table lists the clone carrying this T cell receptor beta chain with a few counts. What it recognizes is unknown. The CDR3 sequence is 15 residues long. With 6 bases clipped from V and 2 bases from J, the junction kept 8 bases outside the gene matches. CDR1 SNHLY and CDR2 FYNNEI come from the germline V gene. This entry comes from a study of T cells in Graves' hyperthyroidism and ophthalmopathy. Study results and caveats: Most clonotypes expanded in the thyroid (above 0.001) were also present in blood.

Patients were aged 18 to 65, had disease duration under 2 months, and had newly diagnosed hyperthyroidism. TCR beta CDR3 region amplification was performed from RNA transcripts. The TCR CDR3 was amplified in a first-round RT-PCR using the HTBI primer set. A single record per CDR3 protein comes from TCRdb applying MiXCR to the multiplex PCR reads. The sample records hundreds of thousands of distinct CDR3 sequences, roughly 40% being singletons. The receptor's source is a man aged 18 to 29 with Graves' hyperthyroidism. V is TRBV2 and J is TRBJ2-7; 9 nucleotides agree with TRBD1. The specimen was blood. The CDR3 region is CASRAGTGRPYEQYF. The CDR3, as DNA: TGTGCCAGCAGGGCCGGGACAGGGCGCCCCTACGAGCAGTACTTC.